The sequence of this T cell receptor beta chain was determined in a study of pediatric ulcerative colitis. Study in general: Disease was pancolitis in seven or eight and left-sided in two, histology-confirmed.

This clone was counted a single time. What it binds is not known. Colonoscopy and blood draw happened at the same time. CDR1 is SGHAT, CDR2 FQNNGV, per germline. Trimming removed 2 bases from V and 4 bases from J, with 15 bases in between. The length of the CDR3 is 16 residues. Sequenced by immunoSEQ multiplex PCR; TCRdb stores in-frame clones only, minus some. Of around 61,000 clones listed, roughly nine tenths are singletons. Points from the study as a whole: A couple of patients had blood samples with substantially reduced template counts. A couple of rectal CDR3 clonotypes occurred in all ulcerative colitis patients.

The clonotype was recovered from a boy younger than 18 with severe ulcerative colitis. The specimen sequenced was blood. J is TRBJ2-1 and V is TRBV11-2; tentatively, D is TRBD2 (5 bases). The CDR3 sequence: CASSLLGGYSYNEQFF. The CDR3 DNA follows: TGTGCCAGCAGCTTATTGGGCGGGTACAGTTACAATGAGCAGTTCTTC.